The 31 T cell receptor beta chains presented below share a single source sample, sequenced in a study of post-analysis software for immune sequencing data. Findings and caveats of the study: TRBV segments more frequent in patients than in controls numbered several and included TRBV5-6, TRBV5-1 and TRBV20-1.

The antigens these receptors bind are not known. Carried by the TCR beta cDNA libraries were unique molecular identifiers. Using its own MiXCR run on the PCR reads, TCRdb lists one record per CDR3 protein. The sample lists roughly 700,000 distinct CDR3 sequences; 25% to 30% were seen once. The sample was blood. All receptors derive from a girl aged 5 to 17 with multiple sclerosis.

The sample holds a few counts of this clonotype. In DNA form, the CDR3 reads TGCGCCAGCAGCCTTGGAGGGCTTCTAGCCAAAAACATTCAGTACTTC. Residues: CASSLGGLLAKNIQYF. V usage is TRBV5-1 and J usage is TRBJ2-4; TRBD2 might be the D (6 bases). The CDR3 covers 16 residues. The germline gives CDR1 SGHRS, CDR2 YFSETQ. Trimming removed 4 bases from V and 0 bases from J, with 14 bases in between.

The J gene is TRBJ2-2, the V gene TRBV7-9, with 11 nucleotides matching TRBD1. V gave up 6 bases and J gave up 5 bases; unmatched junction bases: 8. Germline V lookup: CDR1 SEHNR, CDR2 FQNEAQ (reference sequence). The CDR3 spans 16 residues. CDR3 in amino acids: CASRRRRDRGTGELFF. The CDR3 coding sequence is TGTGCCAGCAGAAGACGCCGGGACAGGGGGACCGGGGAGCTGTTTTTT.

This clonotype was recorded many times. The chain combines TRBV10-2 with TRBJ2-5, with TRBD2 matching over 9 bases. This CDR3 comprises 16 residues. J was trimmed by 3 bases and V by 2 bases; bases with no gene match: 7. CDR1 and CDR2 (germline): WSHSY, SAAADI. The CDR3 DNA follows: TGCGCCAGCAGTGAGCCTTGGGCTAGCGGGAAAGAGACCCAGTACTTC. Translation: CASSEPWASGKETQYF.

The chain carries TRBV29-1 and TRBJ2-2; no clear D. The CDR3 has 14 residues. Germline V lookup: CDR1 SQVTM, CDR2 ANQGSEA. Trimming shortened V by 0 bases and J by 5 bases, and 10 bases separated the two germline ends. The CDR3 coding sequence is TGCAGCGTTGAAGACGAACCCCGGACCGGGGAGCTGTTTTTT. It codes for CSVEDEPRTGELFF.

CDR3 in amino acids: CSARVAGGISYNEQFF. DNA for the CDR3: TGCAGTGCTAGAGTAGCGGGGGGTATATCCTACAATGAGCAGTTCTTC. This sequence joins TRBV20-1 and TRBJ2-1, with 10 bases identical to TRBD2. The CDR3 is 16 amino acids. J was trimmed by 1 base and V by 1 base; bases with no gene match: 4. Germline V gene lookup returns CDR1 DFQATT and CDR2 SNEGSKA (reference sequence).

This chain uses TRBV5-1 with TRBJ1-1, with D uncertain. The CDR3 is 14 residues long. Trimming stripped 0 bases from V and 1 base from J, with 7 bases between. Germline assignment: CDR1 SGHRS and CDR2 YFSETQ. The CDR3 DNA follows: TGCGCCAGCAGCTTGGAGTTAGAGAACACTGAAGCTTTCTTT. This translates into CASSLELENTEAFF. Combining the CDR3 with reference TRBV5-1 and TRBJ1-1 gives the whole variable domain KAGVTQTPRYLIKTRGQQVTLSCSPISGHRSVSWYQQTPGQGLQFLFEYFSETQRNKGNFPGRFSGRQFSNSRSEMNVSTLELGDSALYLCASSLELENTEAFFGQGTRLTVV.

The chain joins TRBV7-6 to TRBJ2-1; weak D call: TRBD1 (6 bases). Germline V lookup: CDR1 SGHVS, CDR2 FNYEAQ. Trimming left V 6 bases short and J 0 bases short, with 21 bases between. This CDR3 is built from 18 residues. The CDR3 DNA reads TGTGCCAGCAGGGCAGGGGCCAGCTCCTTGAGCTCCTACAATGAGCAGTTCTTC. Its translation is CASRAGASSLSSYNEQFF.

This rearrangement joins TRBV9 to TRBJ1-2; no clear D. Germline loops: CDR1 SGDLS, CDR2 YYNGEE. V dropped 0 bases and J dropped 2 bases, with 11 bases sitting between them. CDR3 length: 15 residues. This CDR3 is CASSVGGSANYGYTF. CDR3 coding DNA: TGTGCCAGCAGCGTAGGGGGTTCGGCCAACTATGGCTACACCTTC.

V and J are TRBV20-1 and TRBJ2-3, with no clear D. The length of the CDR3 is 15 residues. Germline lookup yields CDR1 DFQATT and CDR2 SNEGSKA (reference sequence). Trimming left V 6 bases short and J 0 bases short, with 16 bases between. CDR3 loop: CSAPGPVRSTDTQYF. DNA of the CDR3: TGCAGTGCCCCTGGTCCCGTTCGGAGCACAGATACGCAGTATTTT.

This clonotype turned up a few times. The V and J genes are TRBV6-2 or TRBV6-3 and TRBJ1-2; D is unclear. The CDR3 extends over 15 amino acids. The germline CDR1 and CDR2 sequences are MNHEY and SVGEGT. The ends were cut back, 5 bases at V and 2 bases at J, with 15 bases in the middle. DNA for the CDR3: TGTGCCAGCAGTCGAGATTATAGGGCCAACTATGGCTACACCTTC. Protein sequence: CASSRDYRANYGYTF.

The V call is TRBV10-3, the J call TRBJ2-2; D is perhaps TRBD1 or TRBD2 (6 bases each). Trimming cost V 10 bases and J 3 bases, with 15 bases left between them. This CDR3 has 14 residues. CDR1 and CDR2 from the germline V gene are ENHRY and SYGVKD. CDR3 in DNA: TGTGCCACCAGATGGGGGGCGGACACCGGGGAGCTGTTTTTT. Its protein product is CATRWGADTGELFF.

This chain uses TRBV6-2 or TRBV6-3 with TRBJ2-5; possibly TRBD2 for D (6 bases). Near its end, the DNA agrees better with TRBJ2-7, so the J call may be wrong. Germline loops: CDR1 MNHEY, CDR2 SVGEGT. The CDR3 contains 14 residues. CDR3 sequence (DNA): TGTGCCAGCAGTCGTGACAGTGGAGGGGACGAGCAGTACTTC. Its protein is CASSRDSGGDEQYF.

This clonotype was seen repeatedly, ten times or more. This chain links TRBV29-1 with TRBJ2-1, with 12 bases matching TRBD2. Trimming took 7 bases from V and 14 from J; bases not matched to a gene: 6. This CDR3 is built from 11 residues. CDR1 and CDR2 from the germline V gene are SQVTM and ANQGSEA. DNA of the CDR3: TGCAGCGGCCGACTAGCGGGAGATAAGTTCTTC. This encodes CSGRLAGDKFF.

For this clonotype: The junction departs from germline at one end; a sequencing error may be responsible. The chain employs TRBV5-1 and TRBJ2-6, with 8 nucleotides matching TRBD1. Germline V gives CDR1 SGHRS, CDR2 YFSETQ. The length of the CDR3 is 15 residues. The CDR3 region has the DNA TGCGCCAGCAGCTCCAGGGGGCCTGGGGCCAACGTCCCGACTTTC. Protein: CASSSRGPGANVPTF.

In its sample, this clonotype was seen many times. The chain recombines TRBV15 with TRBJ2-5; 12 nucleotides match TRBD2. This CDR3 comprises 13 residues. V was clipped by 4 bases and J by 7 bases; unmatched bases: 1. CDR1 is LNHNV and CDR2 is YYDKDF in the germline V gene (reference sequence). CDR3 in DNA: TGTGCCACCAGCATGGGACTAGCGGGGACCCAGTACTTC. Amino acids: CATSMGLAGTQYF. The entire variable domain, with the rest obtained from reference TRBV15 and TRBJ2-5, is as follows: DAMVIQNPRYQVTQFGKPVTLSCSQTLNHNVMYWYQQKSSQAPKLLFHYYDKDFNNEADTPDNFQSRRPNTSFCFLDIRSPGLGDTAMYLCATSMGLAGTQYFGPGTRLLVL.

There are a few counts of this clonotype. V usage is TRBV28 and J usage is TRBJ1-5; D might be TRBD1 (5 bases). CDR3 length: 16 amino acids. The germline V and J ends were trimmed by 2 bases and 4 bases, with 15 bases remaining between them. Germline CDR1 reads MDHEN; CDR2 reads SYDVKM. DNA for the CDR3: TGTGCCAGCAGTTTAAGAAAGGGGACGGTGAATCAGCCCCAGCATTTT. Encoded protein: CASSLRKGTVNQPQHF.

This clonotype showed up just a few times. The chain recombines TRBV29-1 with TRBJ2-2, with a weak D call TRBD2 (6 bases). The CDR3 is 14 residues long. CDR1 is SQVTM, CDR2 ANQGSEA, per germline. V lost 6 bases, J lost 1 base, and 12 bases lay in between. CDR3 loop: CSVFAGLNTGELFF. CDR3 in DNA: TGCAGCGTCTTCGCGGGACTGAACACCGGGGAGCTGTTTTTT.

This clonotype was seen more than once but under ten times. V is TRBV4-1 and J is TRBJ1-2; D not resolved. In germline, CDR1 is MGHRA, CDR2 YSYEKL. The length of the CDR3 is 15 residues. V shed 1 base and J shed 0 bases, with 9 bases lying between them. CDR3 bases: TGCGCCAGCAGCCAAGCGTCGACGTCTAACTATGGCTACACCTTC. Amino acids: CASSQASTSNYGYTF.

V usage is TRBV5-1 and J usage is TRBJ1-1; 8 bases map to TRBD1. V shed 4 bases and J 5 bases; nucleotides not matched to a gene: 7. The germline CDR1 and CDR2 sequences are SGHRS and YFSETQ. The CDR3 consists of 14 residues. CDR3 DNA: TGCGCCAGCAGCGCCGACAGGGGTCGGACTGAAGCTTTCTTT. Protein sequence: CASSADRGRTEAFF.

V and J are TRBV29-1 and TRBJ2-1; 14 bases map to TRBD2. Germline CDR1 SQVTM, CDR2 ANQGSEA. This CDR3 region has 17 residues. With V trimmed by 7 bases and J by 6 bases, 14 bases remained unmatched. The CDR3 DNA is TGCAGCGGCACGGGACTAGCGGGAGTAGGGGAGTTCAATGAGCAGTTCTTC. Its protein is CSGTGLAGVGEFNEQFF.

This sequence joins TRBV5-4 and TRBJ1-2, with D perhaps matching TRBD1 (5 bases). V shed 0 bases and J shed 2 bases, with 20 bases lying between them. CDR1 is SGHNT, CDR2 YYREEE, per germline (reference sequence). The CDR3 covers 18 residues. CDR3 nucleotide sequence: TGTGCCAGCAGCTTGGATGGGAGGGGAGGGAACGGGAACTATGGCTACACCTTC. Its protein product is CASSLDGRGGNGNYGYTF. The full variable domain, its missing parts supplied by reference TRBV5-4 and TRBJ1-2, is ETGVTQSPTHLIKTRGQQVTLRCSSQSGHNTVSWYQQALGQGPQFIFQYYREEENGRGNFPPRFSGLQFPNYSSELNVNALELDDSALYLCASSLDGRGGNGNYGYTFGSGTRLTVV.

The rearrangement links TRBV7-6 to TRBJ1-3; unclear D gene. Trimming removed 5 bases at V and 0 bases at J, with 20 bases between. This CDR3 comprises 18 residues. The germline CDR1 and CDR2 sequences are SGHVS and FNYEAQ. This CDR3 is CASSDTPPDGRSGNTIYF. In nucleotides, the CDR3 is TGTGCCAGCAGCGATACACCGCCCGACGGGCGCTCTGGAAACACCATATATTTT.

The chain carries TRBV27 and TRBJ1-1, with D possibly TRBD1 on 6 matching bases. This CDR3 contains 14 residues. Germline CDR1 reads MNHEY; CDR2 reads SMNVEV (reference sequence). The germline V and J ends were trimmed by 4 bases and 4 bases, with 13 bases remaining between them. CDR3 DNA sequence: TGTGCCAGCAGTTATGCAGGGGTGTTCACTGAAGCTTTCTTT. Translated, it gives CASSYAGVFTEAFF.

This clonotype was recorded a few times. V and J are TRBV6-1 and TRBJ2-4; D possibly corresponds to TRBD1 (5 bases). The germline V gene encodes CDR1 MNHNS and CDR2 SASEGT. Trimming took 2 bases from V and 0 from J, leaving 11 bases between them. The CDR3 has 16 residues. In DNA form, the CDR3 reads TGTGCCAGCAGTGAATTTTGGGGCGAAGCCAAAAACATTCAGTACTTC. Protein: CASSEFWGEAKNIQYF.

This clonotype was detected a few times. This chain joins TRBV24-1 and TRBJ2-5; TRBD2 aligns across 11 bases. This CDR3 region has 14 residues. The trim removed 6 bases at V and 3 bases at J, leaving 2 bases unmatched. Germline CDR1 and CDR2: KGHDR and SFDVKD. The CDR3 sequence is CATSKGLAEETQYF. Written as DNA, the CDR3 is TGTGCCACCAGTAAGGGACTAGCGGAAGAGACCCAGTACTTC.

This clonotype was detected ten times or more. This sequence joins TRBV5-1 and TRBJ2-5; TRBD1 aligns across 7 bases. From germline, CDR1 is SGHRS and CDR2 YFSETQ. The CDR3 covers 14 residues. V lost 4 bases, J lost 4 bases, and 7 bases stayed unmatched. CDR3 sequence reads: CASSTDRRRETQYF. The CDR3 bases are TGCGCCAGCAGCACGGACAGGAGAAGAGAGACCCAGTACTTC.

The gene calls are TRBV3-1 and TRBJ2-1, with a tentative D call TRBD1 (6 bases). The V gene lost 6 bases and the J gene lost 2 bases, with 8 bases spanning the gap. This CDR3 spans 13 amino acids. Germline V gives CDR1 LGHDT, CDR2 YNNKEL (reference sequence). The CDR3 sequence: CASRGGPYNEQFF. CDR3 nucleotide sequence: TGTGCCAGCAGAGGGGGACCCTACAATGAGCAGTTCTTC.

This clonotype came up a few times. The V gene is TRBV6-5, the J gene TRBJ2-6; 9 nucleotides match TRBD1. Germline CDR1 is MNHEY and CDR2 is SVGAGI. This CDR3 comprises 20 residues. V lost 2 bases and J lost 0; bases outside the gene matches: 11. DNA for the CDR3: TGTGCCAGCAGTTACCGGTTGGGACAGGGAAGTTCCTCTGGGGCCAACGTCCTGACTTTC. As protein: CASSYRLGQGSSSGANVLTF.

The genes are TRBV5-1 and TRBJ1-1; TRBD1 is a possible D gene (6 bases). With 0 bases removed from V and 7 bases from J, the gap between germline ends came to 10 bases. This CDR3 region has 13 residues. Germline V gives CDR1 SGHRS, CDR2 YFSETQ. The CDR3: CASSLDGGGEAFF. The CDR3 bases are TGCGCCAGCAGCTTGGATGGGGGCGGTGAAGCTTTCTTT.

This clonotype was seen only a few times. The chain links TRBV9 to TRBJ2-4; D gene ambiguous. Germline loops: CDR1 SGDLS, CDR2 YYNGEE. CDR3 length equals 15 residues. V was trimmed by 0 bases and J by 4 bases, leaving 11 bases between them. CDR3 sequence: CASSVDWAGKNIQYF. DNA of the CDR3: TGTGCCAGCAGCGTAGATTGGGCCGGTAAAAACATTCAGTACTTC.

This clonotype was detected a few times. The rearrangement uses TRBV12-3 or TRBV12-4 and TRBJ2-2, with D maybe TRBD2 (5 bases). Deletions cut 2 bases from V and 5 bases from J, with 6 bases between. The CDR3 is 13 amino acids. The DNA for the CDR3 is TGTGCCAGCAGTTTAAGAGGGACCGGGGAGCTGTTTTTT. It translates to CASSLRGTGELFF.